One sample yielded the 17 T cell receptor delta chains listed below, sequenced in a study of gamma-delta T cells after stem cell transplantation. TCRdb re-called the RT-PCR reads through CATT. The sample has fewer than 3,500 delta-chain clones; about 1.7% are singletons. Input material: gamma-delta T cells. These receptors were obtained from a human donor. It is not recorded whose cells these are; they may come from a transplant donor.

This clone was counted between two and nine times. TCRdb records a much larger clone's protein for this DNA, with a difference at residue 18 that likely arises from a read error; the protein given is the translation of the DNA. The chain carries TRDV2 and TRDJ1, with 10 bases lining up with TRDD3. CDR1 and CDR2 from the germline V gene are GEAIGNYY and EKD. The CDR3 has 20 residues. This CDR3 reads CACDTVYGGDTRGATDKPIF. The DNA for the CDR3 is TGTGCCTGTGACACGGTCTATGGGGGGGATACGCGGGGGGCCACCGATAAACCCATCTTT.

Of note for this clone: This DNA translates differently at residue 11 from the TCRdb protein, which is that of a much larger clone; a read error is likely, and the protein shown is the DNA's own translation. Here the CDR3 DNA reads TGTGCCTGTGACACCGTAGGGGATACCAGCCCCTGGGACACCCGACAGATGTTTTTC. Encoded protein: CACDTVGDTSPWDTRQMFF. The chain combines TRDV2 with TRDJ3; 8 bases are a match to TRDD3. The germline gives CDR1 GEAIGNYY, CDR2 EKD. Unmatched junction bases numbered 8, after V lost 0 bases and J lost 2 bases. The length of the CDR3 is 19 residues.

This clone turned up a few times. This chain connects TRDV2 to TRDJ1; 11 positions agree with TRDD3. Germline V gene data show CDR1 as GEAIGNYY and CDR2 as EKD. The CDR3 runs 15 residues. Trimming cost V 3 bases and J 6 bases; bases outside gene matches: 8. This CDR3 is CACDFLGDTKNKLIF. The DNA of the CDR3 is TGTGCCTGTGACTTTCTGGGGGATACCAAGAATAAACTCATCTTT.

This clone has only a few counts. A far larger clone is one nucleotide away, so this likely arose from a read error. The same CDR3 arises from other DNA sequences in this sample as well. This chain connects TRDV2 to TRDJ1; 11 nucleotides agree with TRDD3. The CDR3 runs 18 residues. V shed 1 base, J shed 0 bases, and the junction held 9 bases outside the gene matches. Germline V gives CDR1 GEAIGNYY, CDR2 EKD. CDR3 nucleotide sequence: TGTGCCTGTGACACGCTGACTGGGGGATATGAGAACACCGATAAACTCATCTTT. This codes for CACDTLTGGYENTDKLIF.

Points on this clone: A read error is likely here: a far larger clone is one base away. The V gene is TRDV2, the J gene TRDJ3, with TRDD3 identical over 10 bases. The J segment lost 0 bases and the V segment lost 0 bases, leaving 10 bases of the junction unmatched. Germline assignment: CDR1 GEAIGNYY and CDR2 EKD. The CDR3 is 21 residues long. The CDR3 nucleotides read TGTGCCTGTGACACCGTGCGTACTGGGGGATCAGACTCCTGGGACACCCGACAGATGTTTTTC. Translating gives CACDTVRTGGSDSWDTRQMFF.

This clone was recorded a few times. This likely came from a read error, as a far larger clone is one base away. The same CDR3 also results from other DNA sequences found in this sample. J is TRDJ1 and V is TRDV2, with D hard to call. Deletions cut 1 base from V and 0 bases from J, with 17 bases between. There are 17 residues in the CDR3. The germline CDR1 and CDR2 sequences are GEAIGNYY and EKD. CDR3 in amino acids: CACDTLVGGQYTDKLIF. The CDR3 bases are TGTGCCTGTGACACTCTCGTTGGAGGACAATACACCGATAAACTCATCTTT.

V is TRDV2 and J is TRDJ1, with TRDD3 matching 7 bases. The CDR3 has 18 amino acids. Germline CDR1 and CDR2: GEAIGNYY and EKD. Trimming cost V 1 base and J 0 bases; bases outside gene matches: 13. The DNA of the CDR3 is TGTGCCTGTGACACGGTGGGGGACCCGTTCCCGTACACCGATAAACTCATCTTT. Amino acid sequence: CACDTVGDPFPYTDKLIF.

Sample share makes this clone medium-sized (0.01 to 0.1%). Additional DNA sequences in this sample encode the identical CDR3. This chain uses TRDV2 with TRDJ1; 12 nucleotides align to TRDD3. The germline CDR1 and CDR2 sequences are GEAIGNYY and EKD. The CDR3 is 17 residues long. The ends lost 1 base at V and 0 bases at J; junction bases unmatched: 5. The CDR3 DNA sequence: TGTGCCTGTGACACGCTGGGGGATACGGCGTACACCGATAAACTCATCTTT. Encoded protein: CACDTLGDTAYTDKLIF.

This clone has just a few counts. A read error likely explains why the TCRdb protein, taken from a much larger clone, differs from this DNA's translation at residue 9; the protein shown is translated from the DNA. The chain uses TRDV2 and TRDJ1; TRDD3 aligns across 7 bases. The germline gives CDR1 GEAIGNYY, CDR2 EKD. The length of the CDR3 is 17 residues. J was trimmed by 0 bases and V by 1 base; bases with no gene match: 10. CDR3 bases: TGTGCCTGTGACACGGTGGGGGACACCGAGGACACCGATAAACTCATCTTT. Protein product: CACDTVGDTEDTDKLIF.

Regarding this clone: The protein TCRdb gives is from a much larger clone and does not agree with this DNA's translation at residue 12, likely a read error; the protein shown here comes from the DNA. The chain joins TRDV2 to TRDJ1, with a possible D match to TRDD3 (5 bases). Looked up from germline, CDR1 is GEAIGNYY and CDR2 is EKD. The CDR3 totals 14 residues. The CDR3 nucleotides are TGTGCCTGTGAACCCTTAACTCCGGGGGTTAAACCCATCTTT. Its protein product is CACEPLTPGVKPIF.

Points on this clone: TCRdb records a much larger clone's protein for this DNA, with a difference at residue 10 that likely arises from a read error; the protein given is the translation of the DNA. DNA of the CDR3: TGTGCCTGTGACACCGTACTGGGGGATCTGTTCCCGTACACCGATAAACTCATCTTT. It codes for CACDTVLGDLFPYTDKLIF. This chain links TRDV2 with TRDJ1, with TRDD3 matching 10 bases. V dropped 0 bases and J dropped 0; count of bases not matched to a gene: 12. The CDR3 spans 19 residues. Germline V gene data show CDR1 as GEAIGNYY and CDR2 as EKD.

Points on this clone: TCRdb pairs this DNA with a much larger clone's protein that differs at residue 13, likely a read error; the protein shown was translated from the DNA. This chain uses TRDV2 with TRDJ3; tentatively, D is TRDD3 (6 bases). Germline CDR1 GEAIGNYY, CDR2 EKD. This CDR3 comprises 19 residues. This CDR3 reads CACDPPGDLSSWVTRQMFF. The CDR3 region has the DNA TGTGCCTGTGACCCCCCTGGGGATTTAAGCTCCTGGGTCACCCGACAGATGTTTTTC.

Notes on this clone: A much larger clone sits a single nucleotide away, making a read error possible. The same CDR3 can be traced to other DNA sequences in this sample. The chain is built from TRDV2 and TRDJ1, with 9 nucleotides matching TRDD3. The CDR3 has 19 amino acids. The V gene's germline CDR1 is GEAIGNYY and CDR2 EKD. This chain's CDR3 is CACDYLKGIRGDDTDKLIF. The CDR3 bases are TGTGCCTGTGACTACCTTAAGGGGATACGGGGCGACGACACCGACAAACTCATCTTT.

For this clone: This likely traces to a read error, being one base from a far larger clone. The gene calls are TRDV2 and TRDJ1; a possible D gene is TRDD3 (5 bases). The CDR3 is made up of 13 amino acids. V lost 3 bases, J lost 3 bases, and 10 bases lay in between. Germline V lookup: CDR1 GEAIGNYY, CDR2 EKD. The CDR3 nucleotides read TGTGCCTGTGACGCCGGGGGTGCCGATAAACTCATCTTT. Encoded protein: CACDAGGADKLIF.

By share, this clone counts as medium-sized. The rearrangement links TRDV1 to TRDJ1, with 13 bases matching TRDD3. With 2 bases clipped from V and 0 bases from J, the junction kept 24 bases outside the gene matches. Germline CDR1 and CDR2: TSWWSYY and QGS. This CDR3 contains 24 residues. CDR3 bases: TGTGCTCTTGGGGAAGGGGCACAGTTCCGTACTGGGGGATACGCTGCTTTGTACACCGATAAACTCATCTTT. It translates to CALGEGAQFRTGGYAALYTDKLIF.

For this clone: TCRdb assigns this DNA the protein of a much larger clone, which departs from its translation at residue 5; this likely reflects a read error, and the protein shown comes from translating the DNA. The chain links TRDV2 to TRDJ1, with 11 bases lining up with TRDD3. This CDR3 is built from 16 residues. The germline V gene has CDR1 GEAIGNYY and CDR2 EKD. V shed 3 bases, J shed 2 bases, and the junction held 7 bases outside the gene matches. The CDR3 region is CACDGVGDTRTDKLIF. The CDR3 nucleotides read TGTGCCTGTGACGGTGTGGGGGATACGAGGACCGATAAACTCATCTTT.

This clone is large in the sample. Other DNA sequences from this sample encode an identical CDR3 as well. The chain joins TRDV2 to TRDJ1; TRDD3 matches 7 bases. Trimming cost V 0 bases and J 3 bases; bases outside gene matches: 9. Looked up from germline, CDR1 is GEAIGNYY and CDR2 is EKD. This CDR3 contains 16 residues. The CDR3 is CACDTVGWGPSDKLIF. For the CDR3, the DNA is TGTGCCTGTGACACCGTTGGCTGGGGGCCGTCCGATAAACTCATCTTT.